A single TCR beta chain is shown here with its context. Profiling of TCR beta VDJ combinations and CDR3 sequences used genomic DNA as template. TCRdb reprocessed the reads via MiXCR and lists one record per CDR3 protein. This repertoire shows about 98,000 distinct CDR3 sequences, 55% to 70% found once; its top ten account for 55% to 65%. The CDR3 runs 13 residues. V lost 5 bases and J 3 bases, leaving 10 bases between the germline ends. CDR1 and CDR2 from the germline V gene are SGHTA and FQGNSA. This entry is derived from a study of CD8+CD57+ T cells in acquired aplastic anemia. All sequencing subjects had displayed CD8+CD57+ cell expansion on flow cytometry.

The V and J genes are TRBV7-2 and TRBJ1-1; D possibly corresponds to TRBD1 (5 bases). The specimen was sorted CD4+, CD8+, or CD8+CD57+ T cells (not recorded which) from PBMCs. The source is a human donor with aplastic anemia. CDR3 in amino acids: CASSVGAYTEAFF. The DNA of the CDR3 is TGTGCCAGCAGCGTAGGGGCATACACTGAAGCTTTCTTT.